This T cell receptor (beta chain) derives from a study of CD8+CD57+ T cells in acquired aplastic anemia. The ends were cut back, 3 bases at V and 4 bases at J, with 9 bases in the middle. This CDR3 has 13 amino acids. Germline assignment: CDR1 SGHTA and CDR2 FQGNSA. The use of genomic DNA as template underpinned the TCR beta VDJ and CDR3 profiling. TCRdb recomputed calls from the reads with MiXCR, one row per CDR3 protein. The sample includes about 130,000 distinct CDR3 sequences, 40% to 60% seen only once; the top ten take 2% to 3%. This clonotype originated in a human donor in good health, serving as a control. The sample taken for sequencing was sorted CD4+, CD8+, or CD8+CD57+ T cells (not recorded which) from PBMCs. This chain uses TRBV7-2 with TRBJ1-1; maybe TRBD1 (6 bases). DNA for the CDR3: TGTGCCAGCAGCTTCGGAGGGGGCACTGAAGCTTTCTTT. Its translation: CASSFGGGTEAFF.